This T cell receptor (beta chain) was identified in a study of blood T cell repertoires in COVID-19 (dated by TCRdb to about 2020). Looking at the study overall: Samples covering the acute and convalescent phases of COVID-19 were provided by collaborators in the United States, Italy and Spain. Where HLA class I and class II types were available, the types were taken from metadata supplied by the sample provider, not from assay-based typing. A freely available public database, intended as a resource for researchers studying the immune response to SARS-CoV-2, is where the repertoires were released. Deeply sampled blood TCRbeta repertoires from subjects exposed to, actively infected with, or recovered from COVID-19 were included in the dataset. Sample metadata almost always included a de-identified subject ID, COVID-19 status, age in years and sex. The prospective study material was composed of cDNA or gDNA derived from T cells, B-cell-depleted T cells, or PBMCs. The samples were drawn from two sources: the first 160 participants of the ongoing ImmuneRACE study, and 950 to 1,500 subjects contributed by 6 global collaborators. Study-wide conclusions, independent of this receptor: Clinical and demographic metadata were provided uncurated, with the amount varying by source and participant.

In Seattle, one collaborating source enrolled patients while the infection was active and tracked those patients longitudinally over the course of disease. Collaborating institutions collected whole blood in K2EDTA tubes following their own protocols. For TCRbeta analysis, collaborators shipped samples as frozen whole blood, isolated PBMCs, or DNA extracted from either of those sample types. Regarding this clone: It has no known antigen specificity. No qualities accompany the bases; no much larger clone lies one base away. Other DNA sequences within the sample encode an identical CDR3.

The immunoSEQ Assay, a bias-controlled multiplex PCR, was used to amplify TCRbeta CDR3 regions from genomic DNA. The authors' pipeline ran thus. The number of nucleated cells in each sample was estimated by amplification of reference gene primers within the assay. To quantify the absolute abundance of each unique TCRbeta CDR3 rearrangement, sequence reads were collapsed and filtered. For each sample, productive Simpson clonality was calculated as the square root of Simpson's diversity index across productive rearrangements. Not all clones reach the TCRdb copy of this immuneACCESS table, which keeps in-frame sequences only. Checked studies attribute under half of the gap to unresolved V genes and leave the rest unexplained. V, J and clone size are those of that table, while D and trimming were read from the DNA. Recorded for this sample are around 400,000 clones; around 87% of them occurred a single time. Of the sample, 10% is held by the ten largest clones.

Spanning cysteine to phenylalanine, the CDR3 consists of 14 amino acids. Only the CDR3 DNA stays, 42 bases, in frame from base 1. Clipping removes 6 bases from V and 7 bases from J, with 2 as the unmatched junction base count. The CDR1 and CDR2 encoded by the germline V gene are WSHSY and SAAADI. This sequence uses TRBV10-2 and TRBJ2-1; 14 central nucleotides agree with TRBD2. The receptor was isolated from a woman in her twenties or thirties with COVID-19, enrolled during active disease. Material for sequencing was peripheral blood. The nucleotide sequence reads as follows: TGCGCCAGCAGGGGACTAGCGGGAGTAAATGAGCAGTTCTTC. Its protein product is CASRGLAGVNEQFF.